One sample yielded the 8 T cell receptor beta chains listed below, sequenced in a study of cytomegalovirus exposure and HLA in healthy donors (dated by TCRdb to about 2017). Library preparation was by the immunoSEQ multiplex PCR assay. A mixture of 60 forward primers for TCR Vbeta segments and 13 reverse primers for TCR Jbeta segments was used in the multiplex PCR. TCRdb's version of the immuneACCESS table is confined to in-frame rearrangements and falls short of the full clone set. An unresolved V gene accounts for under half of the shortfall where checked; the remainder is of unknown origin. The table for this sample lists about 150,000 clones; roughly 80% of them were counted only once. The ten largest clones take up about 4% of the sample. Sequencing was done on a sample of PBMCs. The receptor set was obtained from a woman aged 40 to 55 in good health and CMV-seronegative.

In nucleotides, the CDR3 is TGTGCCAGTAGTATCGAGGAATCCGCATATTCCACCATATATTTT. This sequence encodes CASSIEESAYSTIYF. The chain carries TRBV19 and TRBJ1-3, with D unclear. Germline V CDR1 and CDR2: LNHDA, SQIVND (reference sequence). V lost 3 bases to trimming and J lost 9 bases, with 18 bases between them. The CDR3 consists of 15 residues. Full variable domain (outside the CDR3, taken from reference TRBV19 and TRBJ1-3): DGGITQSPKYLFRKEGQNVTLSCEQNLNHDAMYWYRQDPGQGLRLIYYSQIVNDFQKGDIAEGYSVSREKKESFPLTVTSAQKNPTAFYLCASSIEESAYSTIYFGEGSWLTVV.

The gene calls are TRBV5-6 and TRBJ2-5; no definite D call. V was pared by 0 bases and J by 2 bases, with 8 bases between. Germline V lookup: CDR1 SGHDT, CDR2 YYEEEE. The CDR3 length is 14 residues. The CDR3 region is CASSLAGRQETQYF. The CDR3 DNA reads TGTGCCAGCAGCTTGGCGGGTAGGCAAGAGACCCAGTACTTC.

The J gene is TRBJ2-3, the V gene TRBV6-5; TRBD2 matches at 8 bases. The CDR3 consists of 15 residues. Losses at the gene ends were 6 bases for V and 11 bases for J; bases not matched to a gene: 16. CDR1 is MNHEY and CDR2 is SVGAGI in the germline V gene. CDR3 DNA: TGTGCCAGCAGCCCCGGGGGGGGACTGTACTTTGGGCAGTATTTT. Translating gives CASSPGGGLYFGQYF.

In DNA, the CDR3 is TGCGCCAGCAGCTCAGACCCGACGGGGTCGGACGAGCAGTACTTC. Its translation is CASSSDPTGSDEQYF. The rearrangement uses TRBV4-1 and TRBJ2-7; D may be TRBD2 (5 bases). Deletions cut 5 bases from V and 5 bases from J, with 19 bases between. The CDR3 covers 15 residues. From germline, CDR1 is MGHRA and CDR2 YSYEKL.

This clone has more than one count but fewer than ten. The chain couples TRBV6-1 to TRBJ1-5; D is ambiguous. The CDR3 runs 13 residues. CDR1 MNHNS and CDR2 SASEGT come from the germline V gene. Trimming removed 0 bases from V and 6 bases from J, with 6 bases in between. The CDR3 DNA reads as TGTGCCAGCAGTGAAGCTCCGAGTCAGCCCCAGCATTTT. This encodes CASSEAPSQPQHF.

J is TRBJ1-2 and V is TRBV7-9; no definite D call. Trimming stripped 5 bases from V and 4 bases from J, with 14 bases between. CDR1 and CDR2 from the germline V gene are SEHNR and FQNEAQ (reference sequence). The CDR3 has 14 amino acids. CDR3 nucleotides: TGTGCCAGCAGCCAACGAGAGGGCACCTATGGCTACACCTTC. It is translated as CASSQREGTYGYTF.

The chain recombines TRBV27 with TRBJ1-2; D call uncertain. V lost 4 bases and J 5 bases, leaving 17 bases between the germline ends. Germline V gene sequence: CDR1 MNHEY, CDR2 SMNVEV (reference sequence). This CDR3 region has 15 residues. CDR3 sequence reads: CASSSSPSGAYGYTF. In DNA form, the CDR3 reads TGTGCCAGCAGTTCCTCCCCCAGCGGCGCTTATGGCTACACCTTC.

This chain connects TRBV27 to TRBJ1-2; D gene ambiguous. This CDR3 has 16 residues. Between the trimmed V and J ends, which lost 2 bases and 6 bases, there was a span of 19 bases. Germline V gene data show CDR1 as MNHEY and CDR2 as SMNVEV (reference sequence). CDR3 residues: CASSLKGSGGINGYTF. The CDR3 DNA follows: TGTGCCAGCAGTTTAAAAGGATCGGGAGGGATTAATGGCTACACCTTC.